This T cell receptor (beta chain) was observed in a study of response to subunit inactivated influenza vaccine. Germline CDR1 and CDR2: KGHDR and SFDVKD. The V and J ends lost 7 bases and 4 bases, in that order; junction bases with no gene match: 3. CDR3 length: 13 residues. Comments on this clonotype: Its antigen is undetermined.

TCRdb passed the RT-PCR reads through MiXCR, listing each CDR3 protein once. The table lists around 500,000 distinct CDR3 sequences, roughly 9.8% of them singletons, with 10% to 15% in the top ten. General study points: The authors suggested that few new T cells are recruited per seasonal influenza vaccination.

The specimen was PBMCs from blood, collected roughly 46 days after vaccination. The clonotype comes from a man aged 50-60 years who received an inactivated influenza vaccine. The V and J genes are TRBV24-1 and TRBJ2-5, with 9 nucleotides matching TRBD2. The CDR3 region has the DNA TGTGCCACCAGATCAGCGGGAGGAGAGACCCAGTACTTC. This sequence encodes CATRSAGGETQYF.